The 20 T cell receptor beta chains reported below all come from one sample, sequenced in a study of T cell repertoires in cytomegalovirus infection. These receptors are not linked to any known antigen. TCRdb re-called the reads with MiXCR, one entry per CDR3 protein. The table includes some 800,000 distinct CDR3 sequences, 32% detected once. The sample in question was cultured CD8+ T cells from PBMCs, obtained from culture after CMV antigen stimulation. Source of these receptors: a human donor in good health (CMV status not recorded). Some clones in this sample may be carry-over from other donors' samples.

V usage is TRBV19 and J usage is TRBJ1-1, with 9 bases fitting TRBD1. The germline V gene has CDR1 LNHDA and CDR2 SQIVND (reference sequence). The trim removed 5 bases at V and 10 bases at J, leaving 20 bases unmatched. This CDR3 contains 17 residues. DNA for the CDR3: TGTGCCAGTAGTTCCTACCTAAACCGGGACAGGGAAACTACAGCTTTCTTT. Residues: CASSSYLNRDRETTAFF.

The CDR3 protein is CASSHTAGGWSRSTDTQYF. The CDR3 coding sequence is TGTGCCAGCAGCCATACCGCGGGGGGCTGGAGCAGGAGCACAGATACGCAGTATTTT. The chain has TRBV14 and TRBJ2-3; 8 bases match TRBD2. This CDR3 region has 19 residues. Germline CDR1 is SGHDN and CDR2 is FVKESK. The V gene end was trimmed by 3 bases and the J gene end by 0 bases; junction bases not matched to a gene: 14.

This chain connects TRBV27 to TRBJ2-2, with D perhaps matching TRBD1 (6 bases). The CDR3 totals 14 residues. Germline values: CDR1 MNHEY, CDR2 SMNVEV (reference sequence). The germline V and J ends were trimmed by 7 bases and 3 bases, with 12 bases remaining between them. The CDR3 region is CASTSGEYTGELFF. Here the CDR3 DNA reads TGTGCCAGCACTTCAGGGGAGTACACCGGGGAGCTGTTTTTT.

The chain uses TRBV29-1 and TRBJ2-1; no reliable D call. Germline-derived CDR1 and CDR2 are SQVTM and ANQGSEA. The V and J ends lost 7 bases and 3 bases respectively, with 13 bases between them. The CDR3 is 13 residues long. Here the CDR3 DNA reads TGCAGCGGTGGGGTCGGCCACTACAATGAGCAGTTCTTC. This gives the protein CSGGVGHYNEQFF.

This clonotype has more than one count but fewer than ten. The V gene is TRBV6-5, the J gene TRBJ2-7; 9 bases fit TRBD1. V shed 5 bases and J 5 bases; nucleotides not matched to a gene: 10. Germline lookup yields CDR1 MNHEY and CDR2 SVGAGI. This CDR3 comprises 15 residues. In DNA, the CDR3 is TGTGCCAGCAGTCCGGCCGGGACAGGGTATGACGAGCAGTACTTC. Encoded protein: CASSPAGTGYDEQYF.

The rearrangement links TRBV5-4 to TRBJ2-1; D gene unclear. Germline V gene sequence: CDR1 SGHNT, CDR2 YYREEE (reference sequence). V lost 6 bases, J lost 5 bases, and 12 bases lay in between. The CDR3 totals 13 residues. The CDR3 loop is CASTLDVDNEQFF. DNA of the CDR3: TGTGCCAGCACCCTAGACGTCGACAATGAGCAGTTCTTC.

The rearrangement links TRBV12-3 or TRBV12-4 to TRBJ2-5, with D possibly TRBD2 on 5 matching bases. CDR3 length: 11 residues. V lost 5 bases and J 10 bases, leaving 11 bases between the germline ends. The CDR3 coding sequence is TGTGCCAGCAGTCGAACAGCGGACCAGTACTTC. This gives the protein CASSRTADQYF.

V usage is TRBV28 and J usage is TRBJ2-5; 7 nucleotides match TRBD1. The V gene's germline CDR1 is MDHEN and CDR2 SYDVKM. The J segment lost 2 bases and the V segment lost 1 base, leaving 10 bases of the junction unmatched. The CDR3 loop spans 17 amino acids. DNA for the CDR3: TGTGCCAGCAGTTTATTACAGGGGTATGGGATGCAAGAGACCCAGTACTTC. Its protein product is CASSLLQGYGMQETQYF.

To note about this clonotype: The junction shows a germline mismatch at one end, possibly a read error. V usage is TRBV12-3 or TRBV12-4 and J usage is TRBJ2-2; 7 bases map to TRBD2. This CDR3 is built from 16 residues. CDR3 nucleotide sequence: TGTGCTAGCAGTTTTGGGGGGGGTCCCCACACCGGGGAGCTGTTTTTT. Amino acid sequence: CASSFGGGPHTGELFF.

As to this clonotype: Likely a read error: the CDR3 ends without its conserved phenylalanine or tryptophan. The chain carries TRBV12-3 or TRBV12-4 and TRBJ2-3; D is ambiguous. The CDR3 length is 13 residues. Trimming left V 7 bases short and J 2 bases short, with 10 bases between. For the CDR3, the DNA is TGTGCCAGCAAGAACTCAATCACAGATACGCAGTATTCT. It codes for CASKNSITDTQYS.

This clonotype was found a few times. The gene calls are TRBV6-6 and TRBJ2-1; the D gene is possibly TRBD2 (5 bases). The germline V and J ends were trimmed by 5 bases and 4 bases, with 24 bases remaining between them. The CDR3 is made up of 18 amino acids. Germline CDR1 reads MNHNY; CDR2 reads SVGAGI (reference sequence). The DNA for the CDR3 is TGTGCCAGCAGTAACCGGGGAAGGAGACTCTACGAATACAATGAGCAGTTCTTC. Translated: CASSNRGRRLYEYNEQFF.

The chain has TRBV27 and TRBJ1-5; possible D gene TRBD1, 5 bases. Germline CDR1 is MNHEY and CDR2 is SMNVEV (reference sequence). This CDR3 is 16 amino acids long. V gave up 0 bases and J gave up 2 bases, with 11 bases separating them. CDR3 bases: TGTGCCAGCAGTTTATCCAGGGACGTGGGCAATCAGCCCCAGCATTTT. Encoded protein: CASSLSRDVGNQPQHF.

The rearrangement joins TRBV12-5 to TRBJ2-7; D gene uncertain. The germline V gene has CDR1 LGHNT and CDR2 FRNRAP. The CDR3 is made up of 12 amino acids. V was trimmed by 8 bases and J by 3 bases, leaving 11 bases between them. CDR3 DNA: TGTGCTAGTCTCCTGATGGACTACGAGCAGTACTTC. It yields the protein CASLLMDYEQYF.

This clonotype was counted only a few times. This chain uses TRBV7-6 with TRBJ2-7; 8 nucleotides align to TRBD2. Germline loops: CDR1 SGHVS, CDR2 FNYEAQ. This CDR3 spans 13 amino acids. V trimming: 3 bases; J trimming: 6 bases; junction bases outside the gene matches: 4. Here the CDR3 DNA reads TGTGCCAGCAGCTTGCTAGCGGGTACCGAGCAGTACGTC. Translating it yields CASSLLAGTEQYV.

The V and J genes are TRBV12-3 or TRBV12-4 and TRBJ2-7, with 10 bases fitting TRBD1. The length of the CDR3 is 13 residues. V shed 6 bases and J 6 bases; nucleotides not matched to a gene: 5. In DNA, the CDR3 is TGTGCCAGCAGACGGGGACAGGGGAGCGAGCAGTACTTC. Amino acid sequence: CASRRGQGSEQYF.

As DNA, the CDR3 is TGTGCCAGCCTCCCGGGACTCGGGGAAAACATTCAGTACTTC. It yields the protein CASLPGLGENIQYF. V is TRBV6-5 and J is TRBJ2-4; TRBD2 might be the D (6 bases). The CDR3 has 14 amino acids. V was cut by 8 bases and J by 5 bases, with 16 bases left in between. The V gene's germline CDR1 is MNHEY and CDR2 SVGAGI.

The rearrangement links TRBV7-9 to TRBJ1-4; tentatively, D is TRBD1 (6 bases). This CDR3 region has 17 residues. Germline assignment: CDR1 SEHNR and CDR2 FQNEAQ (reference sequence). Trimming removed 2 bases at V and 0 bases at J, with 13 bases between. CDR3 protein: CASSLSRDISTNEKLFF. The CDR3 nucleotides read TGTGCCAGCAGCTTATCCCGGGACATCTCAACTAATGAAAAACTGTTTTTT.

This chain connects TRBV2 to TRBJ1-5, with TRBD1 as a possible D gene (6 bases). Germline V lookup: CDR1 SNHLY, CDR2 FYNNEI. Trimming stripped 0 bases from V and 5 bases from J, with 20 bases between. The CDR3 contains 18 residues. CDR3 residues: CASSEALWDKGLDQPQHF. CDR3 sequence (DNA): TGTGCCAGCAGTGAAGCGCTTTGGGACAAGGGGCTCGATCAGCCCCAGCATTTT.

There are a few counts of this clonotype. The J gene is TRBJ2-5, the V gene TRBV29-1; 12 bases agree with TRBD2. Germline V gene lookup returns CDR1 SQVTM and CDR2 ANQGSEA. The CDR3 runs 17 residues. The V and J ends lost 3 bases and 5 bases, in that order; junction bases with no gene match: 13. As DNA, the CDR3 is TGCAGCGTTGATTCTAGCGGGGGGGCTGTTTTGTGGGAGACCCAGTACTTC. Amino acid sequence: CSVDSSGGAVLWETQYF. The complete variable domain, with remaining parts taken from reference TRBV29-1 and TRBJ2-5, reads SAVISQKPSRDICQRGTSLTIQCQVDSQVTMMFWYRQQPGQSLTLIATANQGSEATYESGFVIDKFPISRPNLTFSTLTVSNMSPEDSSIYLCSVDSSGGAVLWETQYFGPGTRLLVL.

Note on this clonotype: A much larger clone differs from this one at a single base, so this may be a read error. The chain employs TRBV7-6 and TRBJ2-2; D uncertain. V dropped 5 bases and J dropped 10 bases, with 23 bases sitting between them. The CDR3 spans 16 residues. Germline CDR1 SGHVS, CDR2 FNYEAQ. Here the CDR3 DNA reads TGTGCCAGCAGCCCCTACCCTGACAAGGGCGCCGTGGAGCTGTTTTTT. This translates into CASSPYPDKGAVELFF.